This T cell receptor (beta chain) was recovered during a study of blood T cell repertoires in COVID-19. Study information: T cells, B-cell-depleted T cells, or PBMCs supplied cDNA or gDNA.

This clone was counted a few times. Germline values: CDR1 MNHEY, CDR2 SVGAGI. There are 15 residues in the CDR3. V lost 5 bases and J lost 9; bases outside the gene matches: 12. Sequencing was performed with immunoSEQ multiplex PCR; in TCRdb, only in-frame clones are kept and a portion is missing. The table records under 250,000 clones, roughly four fifths of them present only once. The sequenced sample consisted of peripheral blood. V is TRBV6-5 and J is TRBJ2-1; TRBD2 matches 8 bases. This clonotype originated in a woman aged 60-75 years with acute or convalescent COVID-19. The DNA of the CDR3 is TGTGCCAGCAGTCCGGGGGGGGGCCCGACAACTGAGCAGTTCTTC. Residues: CASSPGGGPTTEQFF.